This T cell receptor beta chain comes out of a study of T cells in Graves' hyperthyroidism and ophthalmopathy (dated by TCRdb to the late 2010s). Regarding the complete study: Peripheral blood samples were taken at initial diagnosis, before any treatment was given. An independent validation cohort of 18 to 20 hyperthyroidism patients and 17 patients who later progressed to ophthalmopathy tested prospective prediction of ophthalmopathy. To identify TCR V-J signatures that set the groups apart, the researchers used a discovery cohort of 100 patients, made up of 40 to 45 with Graves' ophthalmopathy and about 60 with stable Graves' hyperthyroidism. Following sampling, methimazole starting at 30 mg daily was given to hyperthyroidism patients, and high-dose intravenous methylprednisolone was given to ophthalmopathy patients. The approximately 90 discovery patients were randomly split 7:3 into training and test sets. According to the paper, TCR Vbeta CDR3 sequencing was carried out on some 130 peripheral blood samples, which came from more than 40 ophthalmopathy, fewer than 80 hyperthyroidism and some 17 progressor patients. In over five Graves' hyperthyroidism patients, the study also compared T-cell repertoires from thyroid tissue with T-cell repertoires from blood. General findings and caveats noted by the study authors: In validation, progression to ophthalmopathy was predicted by the model with 70% to 71% sensitivity and about 72% specificity, a median of approximately 6.5 months before onset. No statistical method was used to set the sample size in advance, and investigators knew the group allocation. Most expanded thyroid clonotypes (frequency above 0.001) were also detected in blood, a finding suggesting that blood repertoires may reflect thyroid immune responses. A 13 V-J signature model separated ophthalmopathy from stable hyperthyroidism, with nearly 90% sensitivity and just under 84% specificity in cross-validation and 80%/75% in testing.

The TCR beta CDR3 regions were amplified from RNA transcripts. A first-round RT-PCR of the TCR CDR3 used the HTBI primer set with the Qiagen OneStep RT-PCR kit. The libraries were constructed in a second round of multiplex PCR and then size-selected and purified. Sequencing of the libraries was done on an Illumina HiSeq2000 using paired-end 100 bp reads. The source study handled its data this way. Raw data were processed with SOAPnuke, discarding reads with adapters, uncalled bases, mean Phred below 15, or no exact constant-primer or identifier match. COPE v1.2.5 was used to merge high-quality paired reads, and clonotypes were defined as unique nucleotide sequences. Clonotypes were aligned to IMGT TRBV, TRBD and TRBJ reference segments using MiTCR v1.1. The analysis was restricted to V-J combinations with a frequency above 0.0001, which together covered 99% to 99.2% of the repertoires. The TCS score was defined as the ratio of F50 (clonal expansion) to E x V (chaos), calculated using BLOSUM62-based TCRdist between CDR3 peptides within each V-J. Welch's t-statistics and random forest reduced approximately 520 V-J features to roughly 13, which were used in a naive Bayes classifier (R e1071). TCRdb reprocessed the public reads (quality trimming at Q25 with fastp, clone calling with MiXCR) and kept in-frame beta chains. Entries that share a CDR3 protein sequence are merged under the most common genes and DNA. The authors' filters were not applied to this entry. The sample data list some 650,000 distinct CDR3 sequences, and approximately 16% of these were observed just once. Of the sample, roughly 3.3% is held by the ten largest clones.

Ophthalmopathy patients had moderately to severely active disease, Clinical Activity Score of at least 3, NOSPECS grade of at least 4, and duration under 3 months. Exclusion was applied to patients with uncontrolled infections, other autoimmune diseases, pregnancy or lactation. Diagnoses were based on clinical symptoms, serum thyroxine and TRAb, thyroid ultrasound and orbital computed tomography. Ficoll-Paque density gradient centrifugation was used to isolate PBMCs from around 9.1 ml of fresh peripheral blood. Total RNA was extracted using Trizol reagent, and RNA quality was assessed on an Agilent 2100 Bioanalyzer. The germline V gene encodes CDR1 SGHRS and CDR2 YFSETQ. Trimming removed 0 bases from V and 5 bases from J, leaving 17 bases between the germline ends. The CDR3 spans 16 residues, from the cysteine through the phenylalanine. Just CDR3 DNA is preserved here, 48 bases in frame from base 1.

Only a few counts were recorded for this clonotype. The target of this receptor is not known. No much larger clone is present one base from it, and per-base qualities are unavailable. Material: blood. This clonotype was obtained from a woman aged 40 to 50 with Graves' ophthalmopathy. The chain is assembled from TRBV5-1 and TRBJ2-5; the D gene is possibly TRBD2, with 6 bases matching. The sequence in DNA is TGCGCCAGCAGCTTGGCTCTAGCGCAGCCTTGGGAGACCCAGTACTTC. It translates to CASSLALAQPWETQYF. Outside the CDR3, residues come from the reference TRBV5-1 and TRBJ2-5 proteins, so the full variable domain is: KAGVTQTPRYLIKTRGQQVTLSCSPISGHRSVSWYQQTPGQGLQFLFEYFSETQRNKGNFPGRFSGRQFSNSRSEMNVSTLELGDSALYLCASSLALAQPWETQYFGPGTRLLVL.